Below, 11 T cell receptor beta chains from the same sample are listed, as sequenced in a study of a mutant IDH1 vaccine in newly diagnosed glioma. Their recognized antigens are unknown. The repertoire was sequenced with immunoSEQ multiplex PCR; TCRdb's copy has only in-frame clones and lacks some. This sample has about 33,000 clones, with roughly 90% found just once. Time point indicated: week 23, last vaccination. Doses consisted of 300 ug of mutant IDH1 20-mer peptide each, paired with topical imiquimod. Sequencing used PBMCs, obtained from a glioma patient whose treatment included an IDH1 peptide vaccine. The origin of the receptors is a man aged 35 to 55 with glioma.

J is TRBJ2-3 and V is TRBV4-2; D remains ambiguous. Germline-derived CDR1 and CDR2 are LGHNA and YNFKEQ. The length of the CDR3 is 15 residues. Trimming pared 1 base from V and 1 base from J, leaving 9 bases between. The CDR3 bases are TGTGCCAGCAGCCAAGTAATAGTGGGCACAGATACGCAGTATTTT. Translating gives CASSQVIVGTDTQYF.

This chain connects TRBV7-9 to TRBJ2-7; D gene uncertain. The V gene's germline CDR1 is SEHNR and CDR2 FQNEAQ (reference sequence). The CDR3 length is 12 residues. Trimming left V 3 bases short and J 4 bases short, with 7 bases between. The CDR3 region has the DNA TGTGCCAGCAGCTTTTGGGAATACGAGCAGTACTTC. Translation gives CASSFWEYEQYF.

The chain carries TRBV7-8 and TRBJ2-5, with D unresolved. This CDR3 has 12 amino acids. The germline gives CDR1 SGHVS, CDR2 FQNEAQ. The ends were cut back, 6 bases at V and 4 bases at J, with 9 bases in the middle. CDR3: CASSRRGETQYF. The CDR3 DNA sequence: TGTGCCAGCAGTCGCAGAGGAGAGACCCAGTACTTC.

The gene calls are TRBV19 and TRBJ1-4; possible D gene TRBD1, 6 bases. CDR1 LNHDA and CDR2 SQIVND come from the germline V gene (reference sequence). The CDR3 consists of 15 residues. Trimming took 3 bases from V and 6 from J, leaving 14 bases between them. The CDR3 protein is CASSMWWGADEKLFF. The CDR3 DNA follows: TGTGCCAGTAGTATGTGGTGGGGGGCCGATGAAAAACTGTTTTTT.

This clone came up once. The gene calls are TRBV6-5 and TRBJ1-1; D may be TRBD1 (5 bases). The V gene's germline CDR1 is MNHEY and CDR2 SVGAGI. Trimming pared 2 bases from V and 8 bases from J, leaving 9 bases between. The CDR3 contains 12 residues. The CDR3 nucleotides read TGTGCCAGCAGTTACACCGGGACGGAAGCTTTCTTT. It encodes CASSYTGTEAFF.

The chain combines TRBV11-2 with TRBJ1-2; a weak D match, TRBD1 (6 bases). This CDR3 has 11 residues. Germline V gene sequence: CDR1 SGHAT, CDR2 FQNNGV. Trimming took off 4 bases at V and 12 bases at J, with 12 bases between the two ends. As DNA, the CDR3 is TGTGCCAGCAGCTCCATTGGGGGCCACACCTTC. Translating gives CASSSIGGHTF.

The chain is built from TRBV7-6 and TRBJ1-1; D is undetermined. Germline CDR1 reads SGHVS; CDR2 reads FNYEAQ. The V gene lost 5 bases and the J gene lost 0 bases, with 7 bases spanning the gap. This CDR3 comprises 13 residues. The CDR3, as DNA: TGTGCCAGCAGCCCGGGATTGAACACTGAAGCTTTCTTT. Its translation is CASSPGLNTEAFF.

The chain recombines TRBV25-1 with TRBJ1-3; maybe TRBD1 (5 bases). V lost 0 bases and J lost 4, with 10 bases in between. The CDR3 spans 15 residues. Per the germline V gene, CDR1 is MGHDK and CDR2 is SYGVNS. The CDR3 spells CASSEYGGVGNTIYF. In nucleotides, the CDR3 is TGTGCCAGCAGTGAATACGGGGGAGTCGGAAACACCATATATTTT.

The chain carries TRBV14 and TRBJ2-3; perhaps TRBD2 as D (5 bases). Looked up from germline, CDR1 is SGHDN and CDR2 is FVKESK. The CDR3 extends over 14 amino acids. The V and J ends lost 0 bases and 6 bases respectively, with 10 bases between them. The CDR3 nucleotides are TGTGCCAGCAGCCAAGAAGGAAGGAGGGATACGCAGTATTTT. This translates into CASSQEGRRDTQYF.

The chain has TRBV7-2 and TRBJ1-1; no clear D gene. Germline CDR1 SGHTA, CDR2 FQGNSA. There are 13 residues in the CDR3. Between the trimmed V and J ends, which lost 7 bases and 1 base, there was a span of 10 bases. Here the CDR3 reads CASMKAGNTEAFF. Written as DNA, the CDR3 is TGTGCCAGCATGAAGGCGGGGAACACTGAAGCTTTCTTT.

The V and J genes are TRBV18 and TRBJ2-5, with 7 bases matching TRBD2. With V trimmed by 0 bases and J by 1 base, 8 bases remained unmatched. Germline V gives CDR1 KGHSH, CDR2 LQKENI. This CDR3 has 17 residues. The CDR3 nucleotides are TGTGCCAGCTCACCACCGCGTCTAGCGGTTGTCCAAGAGACCCAGTACTTC. It is translated as CASSPPRLAVVQETQYF.